This paragraph reports one T cell receptor beta chain. Authors' data handling: Estimation of nucleated cell counts relied on the amplification of reference gene primers. TCRdb's table, derived via immunoSEQ multiplex PCR, lists solely in-frame clones and lacks some. That table supplies the V and J calls and clone size; D and trimming were determined from the DNA. The sample yields 300,000 to 450,000 clones, about 85% seen once. The CDR3 is 15 residues long. Germline V gene data show CDR1 as SGHDN and CDR2 as FVKESK. Trimming stripped 0 bases from V and 0 bases from J, with 9 bases between. These data belong to a study of blood T cell repertoires in COVID-19. For the study at large: COVID-19 samples, acute and convalescent, were from the United States, Italy and Spain. From T cells, B-cell-depleted T cells, or PBMCs came the material, which was cDNA or gDNA.

The source material was peripheral blood. The chain is built from TRBV14 and TRBJ2-7, with D possibly matching TRBD1 (5 bases). The source of this sequence is a woman aged 18 to 35 with acute or convalescent COVID-19. The CDR3 DNA sequence: TGTGCCAGCAGCCAAGACAGGGTTAGCTCCTACGAGCAGTACTTC. Translation: CASSQDRVSSYEQYF.